This T cell receptor (beta chain) was recovered during a study of regulatory T cells in long-lasting Graves disease. Time point given: newly diagnosed GD, antithyroid drugs for less than 3 months. PBMC RNA was the source of the TCR library. Germline V gene lookup returns CDR1 MGHRA and CDR2 YSYEKL. This CDR3 has 18 amino acids. V dropped 5 bases and J dropped 3; count of bases not matched to a gene: 12. Overall study results and limits: Public clonotype sharing was higher in persistent than newly diagnosed patients. Favoring TRBV28, TRBJ1-2 and TRBJ2-5 was a feature seen in persistent disease.

In building TCR beta libraries, iRepertoire HTBI primers were used together with Arm-PCR of CDR3 regions. TCRdb re-called the multiplex PCR reads through MiXCR, storing one row per CDR3 protein. Of 520,000 or so distinct CDR3 sequences detected, 12% appear once; the ten largest clones hold roughly 9.3%. About this clonotype itself: Its antigen is unidentified.

Another study also made use of these data, one on T cells in Graves' hyperthyroidism and ophthalmopathy. This second study says: Graves' hyperthyroidism was deemed stable given no ophthalmopathy progression within 18 months. With the HTBI primer set, the TCR CDR3 went through a first round of RT-PCR.

The V gene is TRBV4-1, the J gene TRBJ2-7, with 14 bases identical to TRBD2. The starting material was peripheral blood mononuclear cells (PBMCs), obtained at new diagnosis, from a patient treated with antithyroid drugs. The origin of this receptor is a woman under 40 with Graves disease. The DNA for the CDR3 is TGCGCCAGCAGCATACGACAGGGAGGACTAGCGGGAGGCTACGAGCAGTACTTC. This encodes CASSIRQGGLAGGYEQYF.